The 15 T cell receptor beta chains listed next were all sequenced from one sample in a study of vaccination effects on CD4 cells after COVID-19. The ViraFEST assay expanded antigen-specific CD4+ T cells with viral peptide pools before sequencing. Subsequent to a culture period of less than twelve days, CD4+ T cells were isolated. Each participant received a vaccine that was either BNT162b2 or mRNA-1273, given as two doses. Antigen specificity for these receptors is unknown. Method: immunoSEQ multiplex PCR; TCRdb's copy keeps in-frame clones and lacks some. Here the sample spans around 24,000 clones, 77% being singletons. The specimen comprised CD4+ T cells from PBMCs cultured with HCoV-NL63 spike peptides, sampled after COVID-19 vaccination. These receptors were taken from a human donor who received a COVID-19 vaccine.

This clone has just one count. The J gene is TRBJ2-2, the V gene TRBV27; D is perhaps TRBD1 (6 bases). Per the germline V gene, CDR1 is MNHEY and CDR2 is SMNVEV (reference sequence). The CDR3 loop spans 13 amino acids. V lost 3 bases and J 7 bases, leaving 9 bases between the germline ends. CDR3: CASSFRGHGELFF. CDR3 bases: TGTGCCAGCAGTTTTAGGGGACACGGGGAGCTGTTTTTT.

There are a few counts of this clone. V usage is TRBV9 and J usage is TRBJ2-7, with no clear D. V was trimmed by 4 bases and J by 3 bases, leaving 11 bases between them. The CDR3 totals 13 residues. Germline V gene sequence: CDR1 SGDLS, CDR2 YYNGEE. The CDR3 region has the DNA TGTGCCAGCAGCCCTACGAACGGCTACGAGCAGTACTTC. As protein: CASSPTNGYEQYF.

The J gene is TRBJ2-7, the V gene TRBV6-5; D is perhaps TRBD1 or TRBD2 (5 bases each). Between the trimmed V and J ends, which lost 2 bases and 4 bases, there was a span of 18 bases. CDR3 length equals 16 residues. Germline CDR1 MNHEY, CDR2 SVGAGI. The CDR3 reads CASSYRYISGGYEQYF. In nucleotides, the CDR3 is TGTGCCAGCAGTTACCGGTACATCTCTGGGGGATACGAGCAGTACTTC.

The rearrangement links TRBV4-3 to TRBJ1-1; 8 bases line up with TRBD1. Germline-derived CDR1 and CDR2 are LGHNA and YSLEER. Germline trimming cut 4 bases from V and 5 bases from J; bases unmatched to any gene: 9. The CDR3 has 15 amino acids. The CDR3 loop is CASSPSLDRETEAFF. The DNA of the CDR3 is TGCGCCAGCAGCCCCTCCCTGGACAGGGAAACTGAAGCTTTCTTT.

This rearrangement joins TRBV27 to TRBJ2-1; maybe TRBD2 (5 bases). Trimming stripped 4 bases from V and 4 bases from J, with 20 bases between. The V gene's germline CDR1 is MNHEY and CDR2 SMNVEV (reference sequence). This CDR3 region has 17 residues. The DNA of the CDR3 is TGTGCCAGCAGTTCCCGAATAGTGGCTAGCTCATACAATGAGCAGTTCTTC. Amino acid sequence: CASSSRIVASSYNEQFF.

The chain is built from TRBV18 and TRBJ1-1, with D possibly matching TRBD1 (5 bases). The germline V gene encodes CDR1 KGHSH and CDR2 LQKENI. Trimming pared 4 bases from V and 1 base from J, leaving 7 bases between. The CDR3 runs to 13 residues. CDR3 in DNA: TGTGCCAGCTCACGACAGCCGAACACTGAAGCTTTCTTT. This codes for CASSRQPNTEAFF.

The chain recombines TRBV28 with TRBJ1-2, with D unresolved. From germline, CDR1 is MDHEN and CDR2 SYDVKM. Trimming took 2 bases from V and 4 from J, leaving 8 bases between them. This CDR3 has 13 amino acids. The CDR3 bases are TGTGCCAGCAGTTTAGCCAGGCGCTATGGCTACACCTTC. Translated, it gives CASSLARRYGYTF.

V gene TRBV5-4 combines with J gene TRBJ1-4; tentative D call: TRBD1 (6 bases). Germline CDR1 SGHNT, CDR2 YYREEE (reference sequence). The ends were cut back, 1 base at V and 2 bases at J, with 6 bases in the middle. CDR3 length: 14 residues. CDR3 nucleotides: TGTGCCAGCAGCTTGACAGGGACTAATGAAAAACTGTTTTTT. It encodes CASSLTGTNEKLFF. Combining the CDR3 with reference TRBV5-4 and TRBJ1-4 gives the whole variable domain ETGVTQSPTHLIKTRGQQVTLRCSSQSGHNTVSWYQQALGQGPQFIFQYYREEENGRGNFPPRFSGLQFPNYSSELNVNALELDDSALYLCASSLTGTNEKLFFGSGTQLSVL.

In this sample, this clone turned up a few times. The chain combines TRBV19 with TRBJ1-5; D ambiguous. This CDR3 spans 15 amino acids. V gave up 5 bases and J gave up 2 bases, with 13 bases separating them. In germline, CDR1 is LNHDA, CDR2 SQIVND (reference sequence). CDR3: CASSVDGGGNQPQHF. The DNA for the CDR3 is TGTGCCAGTAGTGTCGACGGTGGGGGCAATCAGCCCCAGCATTTT.

The rearrangement joins TRBV6-5 to TRBJ1-4, with 7 positions matching TRBD1. The V segment lost 6 bases and the J segment 7 bases; nucleotides outside the gene matches: 8. The length of the CDR3 is 14 residues. The germline V gene encodes CDR1 MNHEY and CDR2 SVGAGI. In nucleotides, the CDR3 is TGTGCCAGCAGGAAAACAGGGGAAGGTGAAAAACTGTTTTTT. This sequence encodes CASRKTGEGEKLFF.

This chain joins TRBV3-1 (or the pseudogene TRBV3-2) and TRBJ2-1; the D call may be TRBD1 or TRBD2 (5 bases each). The V end lost 4 bases, the J end lost 7 bases, and 23 bases lay between the germline ends. CDR1 and CDR2 from the germline V gene are LGHDT and YNNKEL (reference sequence). This CDR3 region has 17 residues. The CDR3 nucleotides are TGTGCCAGCAGCCCGGGATTGGGGGAAGGAGAAAGAAATGAGCAGTTCTTC. Its protein is CASSPGLGEGERNEQFF.

This clone occurred a few times. The rearrangement links TRBV6-5 to TRBJ1-5; 9 bases agree with TRBD1. In germline, CDR1 is MNHEY, CDR2 SVGAGI. The junction had 7 bases not matched to a gene; V was cut back by 5 bases and J by 5 bases. CDR3 length: 15 residues. Here the CDR3 DNA reads TGTGCCAGCAGTAGGACAGGGGATTGGGATCAGCCCCAGCATTTT. Amino acids: CASSRTGDWDQPQHF.

This chain connects TRBV29-1 to TRBJ1-4; D uncertain. The CDR3 is made up of 13 amino acids. With 4 bases removed from V and 5 bases from J, the gap between germline ends came to 11 bases. Germline-derived CDR1 and CDR2 are SQVTM and ANQGSEA. The CDR3 coding sequence is TGCAGCGTTGGGGTCCTAGGGAATGAAAAACTGTTTTTT. Its protein is CSVGVLGNEKLFF.

V gene TRBV4-1 combines with J gene TRBJ2-7; D may be TRBD2 (5 bases). Germline-derived CDR1 and CDR2 are MGHRA and YSYEKL. This CDR3 region has 15 residues. The V and J ends lost 0 bases and 7 bases respectively, with 16 bases between them. Here the CDR3 DNA reads TGCGCCAGCAGCCAAGATCGGGCGGGTAGTTGGGAGCAGTACTTC. This encodes CASSQDRAGSWEQYF.

This clone was seen only a few times. The rearrangement joins TRBV7-9 to TRBJ1-1, with 9 bases that match TRBD1. The CDR3 covers 15 residues. J gave up 5 bases and V 5 bases, and 9 bases lay outside the gene matches. Germline CDR1 reads SEHNR; CDR2 reads FQNEAQ (reference sequence). The CDR3 DNA reads TGTGCCAGCAGCGCCACCGACAGGGGGGGAACTGAAGCTTTCTTT. Protein sequence: CASSATDRGGTEAFF.